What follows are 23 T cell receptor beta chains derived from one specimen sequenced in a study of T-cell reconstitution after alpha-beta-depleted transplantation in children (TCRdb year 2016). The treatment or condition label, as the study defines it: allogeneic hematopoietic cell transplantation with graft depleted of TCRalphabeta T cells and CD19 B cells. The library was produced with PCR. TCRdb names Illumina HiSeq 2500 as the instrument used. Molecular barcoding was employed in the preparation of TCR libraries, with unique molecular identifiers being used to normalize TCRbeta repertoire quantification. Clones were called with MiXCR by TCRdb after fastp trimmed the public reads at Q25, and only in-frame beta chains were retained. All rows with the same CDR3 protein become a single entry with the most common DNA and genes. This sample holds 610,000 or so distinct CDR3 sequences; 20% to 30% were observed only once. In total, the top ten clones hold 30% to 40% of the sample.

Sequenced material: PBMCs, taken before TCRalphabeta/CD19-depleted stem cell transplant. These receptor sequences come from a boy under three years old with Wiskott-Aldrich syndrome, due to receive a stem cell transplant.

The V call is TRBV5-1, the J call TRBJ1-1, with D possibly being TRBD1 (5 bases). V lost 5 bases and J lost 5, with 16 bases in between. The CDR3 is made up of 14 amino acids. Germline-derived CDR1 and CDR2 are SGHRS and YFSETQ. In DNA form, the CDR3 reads TGCGCCAGCAGACAACAGGCTTCGGGGACTGAAGCTTTCTTT. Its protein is CASRQQASGTEAFF.

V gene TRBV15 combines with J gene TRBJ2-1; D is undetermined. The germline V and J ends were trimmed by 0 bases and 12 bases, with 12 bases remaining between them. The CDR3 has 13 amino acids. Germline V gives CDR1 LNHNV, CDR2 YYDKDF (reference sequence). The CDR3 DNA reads TGTGCCACCAGCAGAGATGTGAGCACGTCGCAGTTCTTC. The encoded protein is CATSRDVSTSQFF.

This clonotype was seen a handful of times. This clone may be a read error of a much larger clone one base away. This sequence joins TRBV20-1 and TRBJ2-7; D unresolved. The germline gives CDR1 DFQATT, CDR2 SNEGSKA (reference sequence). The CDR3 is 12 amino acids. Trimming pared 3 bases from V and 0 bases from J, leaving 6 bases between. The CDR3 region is CSASESSYEQYF. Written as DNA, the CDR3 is TGCAGTGCTAGCGAGAGCTCCTACGAGCAGTACTTC.

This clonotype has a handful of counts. The CDR3 sequence: CASSLRPDTGELFF. The CDR3 nucleotides read TGCGCCAGCAGCTTGCGGCCGGACACCGGGGAGCTGTTTTTT. The rearrangement links TRBV5-1 to TRBJ2-2; D uncertain. The CDR3 has 14 residues. Germline V gene lookup returns CDR1 SGHRS and CDR2 YFSETQ. The germline V and J ends were trimmed by 1 base and 3 bases, with 7 bases remaining between them.

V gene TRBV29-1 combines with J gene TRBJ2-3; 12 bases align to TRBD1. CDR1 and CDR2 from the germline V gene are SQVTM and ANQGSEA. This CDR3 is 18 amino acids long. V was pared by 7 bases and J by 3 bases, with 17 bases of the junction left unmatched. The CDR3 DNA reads TGCAGCGCAGATTTCGGCTCGGGACAGGGGGCGAGGACAGATACGCAGTATTTT. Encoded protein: CSADFGSGQGARTDTQYF.

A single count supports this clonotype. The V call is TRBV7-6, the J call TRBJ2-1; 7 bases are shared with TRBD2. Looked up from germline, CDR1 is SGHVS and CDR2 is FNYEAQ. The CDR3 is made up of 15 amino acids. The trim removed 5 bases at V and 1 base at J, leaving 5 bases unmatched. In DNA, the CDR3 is TGTGCCAGCAGCACGGGACTACCTTCCTACAATGAGCAGTTCTTC. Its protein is CASSTGLPSYNEQFF.

As DNA, the CDR3 is TGTGCCAGCAGCCGGATGGACTCAAGAGATACGCAGTATTTT. Its translation is CASSRMDSRDTQYF. The V gene is TRBV12-3 or TRBV12-4, the J gene TRBJ2-3, with a possible D match to TRBD2 (5 bases). CDR3 length equals 14 residues. Trimming removed 6 bases from V and 5 bases from J, with 15 bases in between.

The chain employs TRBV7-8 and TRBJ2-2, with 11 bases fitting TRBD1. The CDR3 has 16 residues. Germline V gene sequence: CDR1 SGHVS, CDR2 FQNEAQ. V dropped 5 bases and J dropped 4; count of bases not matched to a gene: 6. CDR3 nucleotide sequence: TGTGCCAGCAGCCCTGGGACAGGGGGGAGCACCGGGGAGCTGTTTTTT. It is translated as CASSPGTGGSTGELFF.

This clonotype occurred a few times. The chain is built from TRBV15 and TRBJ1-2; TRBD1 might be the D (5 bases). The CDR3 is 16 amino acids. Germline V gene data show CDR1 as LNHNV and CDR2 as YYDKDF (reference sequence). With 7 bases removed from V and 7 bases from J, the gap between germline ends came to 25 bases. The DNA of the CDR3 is TGTGCCACCACCTCCCGGGACCGAACCACCCTAAGTGGCTACACCTTC. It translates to CATTSRDRTTLSGYTF. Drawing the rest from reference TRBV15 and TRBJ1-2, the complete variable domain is DAMVIQNPRYQVTQFGKPVTLSCSQTLNHNVMYWYQQKSSQAPKLLFHYYDKDFNNEADTPDNFQSRRPNTSFCFLDIRSPGLGDTAMYLCATTSRDRTTLSGYTFGSGTRLTVV.

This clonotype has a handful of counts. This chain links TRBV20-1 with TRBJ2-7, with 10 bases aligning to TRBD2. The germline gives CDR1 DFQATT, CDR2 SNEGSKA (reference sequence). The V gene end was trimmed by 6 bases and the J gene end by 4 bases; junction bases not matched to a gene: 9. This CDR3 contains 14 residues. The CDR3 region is CSAIRTSGTYEQYF. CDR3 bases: TGCAGTGCGATTCGGACTAGCGGCACTTACGAGCAGTACTTC.

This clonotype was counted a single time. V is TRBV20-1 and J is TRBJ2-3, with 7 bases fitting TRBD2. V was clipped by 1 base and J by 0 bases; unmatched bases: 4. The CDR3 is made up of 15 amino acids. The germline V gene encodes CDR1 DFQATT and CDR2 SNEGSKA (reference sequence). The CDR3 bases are TGCAGTGCTAGAGGTATTAGCGGGAGCACAGATACGCAGTATTTT. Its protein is CSARGISGSTDTQYF.

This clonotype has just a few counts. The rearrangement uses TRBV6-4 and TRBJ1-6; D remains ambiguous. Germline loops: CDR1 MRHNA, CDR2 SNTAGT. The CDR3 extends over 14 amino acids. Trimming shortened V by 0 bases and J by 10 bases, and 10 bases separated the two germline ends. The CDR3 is CASSDSNLGSPLHF. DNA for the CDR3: TGTGCCAGCAGTGACTCGAATCTGGGCTCACCCCTCCACTTT.

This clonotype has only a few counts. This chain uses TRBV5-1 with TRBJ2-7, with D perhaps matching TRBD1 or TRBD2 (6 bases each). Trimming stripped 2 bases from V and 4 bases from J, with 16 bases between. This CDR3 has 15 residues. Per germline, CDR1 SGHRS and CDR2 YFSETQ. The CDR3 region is CASSLYRGHNYEQYF. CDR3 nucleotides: TGCGCCAGCAGCTTATACCGGGGGCATAATTACGAGCAGTACTTC.

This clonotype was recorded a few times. In nucleotides, the CDR3 is TGCGCCAGCAAGTACGGCCTCACAGATACGCAGTATTTT. Amino acids: CASKYGLTDTQYF. This chain uses TRBV5-1 with TRBJ2-3; no clear D gene. The CDR3 has 13 residues. Germline V gene data show CDR1 as SGHRS and CDR2 as YFSETQ. Deletions cut 6 bases from V and 2 bases from J, with 10 bases between.

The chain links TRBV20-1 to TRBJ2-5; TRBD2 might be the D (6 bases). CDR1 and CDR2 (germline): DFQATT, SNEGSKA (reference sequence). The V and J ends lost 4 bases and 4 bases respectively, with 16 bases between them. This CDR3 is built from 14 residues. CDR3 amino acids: CSATHPREAETQYF. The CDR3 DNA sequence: TGCAGTGCTACCCACCCCAGGGAGGCAGAGACCCAGTACTTC.

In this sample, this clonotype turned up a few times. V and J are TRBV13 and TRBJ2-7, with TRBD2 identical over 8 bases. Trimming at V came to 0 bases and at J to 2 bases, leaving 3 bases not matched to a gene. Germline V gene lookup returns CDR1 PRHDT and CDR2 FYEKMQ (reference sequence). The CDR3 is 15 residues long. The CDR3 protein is CASSLGGRAPYEQYF. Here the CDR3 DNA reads TGTGCCAGCAGCTTAGGCGGGAGGGCCCCCTACGAGCAGTACTTC.

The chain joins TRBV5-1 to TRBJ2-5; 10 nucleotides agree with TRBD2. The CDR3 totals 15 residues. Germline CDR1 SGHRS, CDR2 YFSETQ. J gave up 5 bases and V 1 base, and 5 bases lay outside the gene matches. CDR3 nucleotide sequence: TGCGCCAGCAGCTTGATGGTAGCGGGAGGTGAGACCCAGTACTTC. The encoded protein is CASSLMVAGGETQYF.

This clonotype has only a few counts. The chain's CDR3 is CASALAGTDTQYF. The CDR3 DNA is TGCGCCAGCGCCCTAGCGGGAACAGATACGCAGTATTTT. The chain is built from TRBV5-1 and TRBJ2-3; 9 nucleotides match TRBD2. The CDR3 consists of 13 residues. Losses at the gene ends were 7 bases for V and 3 bases for J; bases not matched to a gene: 3. Per the germline V gene, CDR1 is SGHRS and CDR2 is YFSETQ.

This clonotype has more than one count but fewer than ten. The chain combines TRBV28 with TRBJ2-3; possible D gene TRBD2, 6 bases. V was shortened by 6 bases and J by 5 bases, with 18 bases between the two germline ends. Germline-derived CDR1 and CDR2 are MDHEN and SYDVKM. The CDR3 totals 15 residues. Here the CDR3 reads CASRGVPTGVDTQYF. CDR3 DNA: TGTGCCAGCAGGGGGGTCCCAACGGGGGTAGATACGCAGTATTTT. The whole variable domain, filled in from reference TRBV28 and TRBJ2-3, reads DVKVTQSSRYLVKRTGEKVFLECVQDMDHENMFWYRQDPGLGLRLIYFSYDVKMKEKGDIPEGYSVSREKKERFSLILESASTNQTSMYLCASRGVPTGVDTQYFGPGTRLTVL.

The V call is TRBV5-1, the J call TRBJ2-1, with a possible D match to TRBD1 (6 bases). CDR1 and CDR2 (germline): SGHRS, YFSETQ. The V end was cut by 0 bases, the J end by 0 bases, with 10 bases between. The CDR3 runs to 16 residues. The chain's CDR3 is CASSLARGASYNEQFF. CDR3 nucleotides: TGCGCCAGCAGCTTGGCCAGGGGCGCCTCCTACAATGAGCAGTTCTTC.

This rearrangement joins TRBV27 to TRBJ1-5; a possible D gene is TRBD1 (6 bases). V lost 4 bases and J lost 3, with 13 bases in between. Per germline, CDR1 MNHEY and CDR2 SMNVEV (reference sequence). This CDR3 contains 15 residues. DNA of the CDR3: TGTGCCAGCAGTTCGTGGGACAAACCCAATCAGCCCCAGCATTTT. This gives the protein CASSSWDKPNQPQHF.

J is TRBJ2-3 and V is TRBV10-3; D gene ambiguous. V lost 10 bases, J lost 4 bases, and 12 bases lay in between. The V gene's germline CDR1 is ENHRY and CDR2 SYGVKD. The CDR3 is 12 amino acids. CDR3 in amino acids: CATGYQADTQYF. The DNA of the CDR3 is TGTGCCACAGGCTACCAGGCAGATACGCAGTATTTT.

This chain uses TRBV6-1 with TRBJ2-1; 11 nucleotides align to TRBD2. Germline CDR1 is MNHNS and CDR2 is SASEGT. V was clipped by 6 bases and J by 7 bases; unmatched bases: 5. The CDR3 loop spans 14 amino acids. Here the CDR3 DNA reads TGTGCCAGCAGCCGGACTAGCGGGCTTAATGAGCAGTTCTTC. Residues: CASSRTSGLNEQFF.